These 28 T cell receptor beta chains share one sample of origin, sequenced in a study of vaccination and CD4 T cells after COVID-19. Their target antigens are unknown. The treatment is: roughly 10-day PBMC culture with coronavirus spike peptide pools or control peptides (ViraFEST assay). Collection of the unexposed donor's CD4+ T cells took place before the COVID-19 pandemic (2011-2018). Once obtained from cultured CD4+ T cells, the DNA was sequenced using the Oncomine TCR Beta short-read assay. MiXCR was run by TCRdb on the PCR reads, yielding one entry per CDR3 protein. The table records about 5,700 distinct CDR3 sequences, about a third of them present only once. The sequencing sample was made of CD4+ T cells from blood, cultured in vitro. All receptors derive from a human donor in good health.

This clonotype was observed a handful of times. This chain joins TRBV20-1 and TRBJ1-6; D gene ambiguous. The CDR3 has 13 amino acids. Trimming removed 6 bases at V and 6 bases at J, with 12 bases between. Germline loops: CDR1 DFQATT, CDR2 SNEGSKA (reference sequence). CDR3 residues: CSALRRVNSPLHF. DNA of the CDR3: TGCAGTGCGCTTCGTAGGGTTAATTCACCCCTCCACTTT.

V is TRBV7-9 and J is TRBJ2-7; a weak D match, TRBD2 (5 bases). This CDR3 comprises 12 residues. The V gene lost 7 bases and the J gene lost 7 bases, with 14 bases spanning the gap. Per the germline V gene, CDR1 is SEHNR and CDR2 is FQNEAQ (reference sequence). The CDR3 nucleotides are TGTGCCAGCACTATCGGTTCGGGGGAGCAGTACTTC. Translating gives CASTIGSGEQYF.

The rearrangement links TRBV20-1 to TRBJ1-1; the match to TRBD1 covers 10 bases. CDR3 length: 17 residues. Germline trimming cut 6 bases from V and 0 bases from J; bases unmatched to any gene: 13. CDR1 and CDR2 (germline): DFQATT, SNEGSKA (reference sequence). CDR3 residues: CSAVSGQGIWMNTEAFF. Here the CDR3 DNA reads TGCAGTGCCGTTTCGGGACAGGGGATATGGATGAACACTGAAGCTTTCTTT.

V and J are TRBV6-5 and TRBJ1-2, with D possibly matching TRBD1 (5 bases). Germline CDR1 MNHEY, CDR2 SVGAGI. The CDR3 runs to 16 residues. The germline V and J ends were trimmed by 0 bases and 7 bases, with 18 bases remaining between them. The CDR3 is CASSYSRTGTPGGYTF. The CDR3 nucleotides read TGTGCCAGCAGTTACTCCCGAACGGGGACTCCCGGTGGCTACACCTTC.

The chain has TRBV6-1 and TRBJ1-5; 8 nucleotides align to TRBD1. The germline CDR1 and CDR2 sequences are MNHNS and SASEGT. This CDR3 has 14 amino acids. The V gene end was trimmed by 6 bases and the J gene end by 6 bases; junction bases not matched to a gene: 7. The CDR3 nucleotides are TGTGCCAGCAGCTCCAGGGGGCGCGGTCAGCCCCAGCATTTT. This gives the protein CASSSRGRGQPQHF.

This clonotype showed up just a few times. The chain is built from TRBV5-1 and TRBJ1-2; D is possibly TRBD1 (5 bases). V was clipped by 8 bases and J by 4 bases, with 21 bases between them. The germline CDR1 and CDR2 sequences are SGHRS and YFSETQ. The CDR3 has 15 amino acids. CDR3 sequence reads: CASNWGRGDSYGYTF. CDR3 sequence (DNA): TGCGCCAGTAATTGGGGACGGGGCGACTCCTATGGCTACACCTTC. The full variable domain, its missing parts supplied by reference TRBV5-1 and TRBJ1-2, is KAGVTQTPRYLIKTRGQQVTLSCSPISGHRSVSWYQQTPGQGLQFLFEYFSETQRNKGNFPGRFSGRQFSNSRSEMNVSTLELGDSALYLCASNWGRGDSYGYTFGSGTRLTVV.

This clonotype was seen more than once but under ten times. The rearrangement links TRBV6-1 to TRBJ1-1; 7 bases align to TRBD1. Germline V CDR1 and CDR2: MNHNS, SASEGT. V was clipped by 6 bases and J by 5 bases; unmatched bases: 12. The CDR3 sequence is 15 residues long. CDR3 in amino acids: CASSRRQGRATEAFF. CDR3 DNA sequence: TGTGCCAGCAGCCGCCGACAGGGTAGGGCGACTGAAGCTTTCTTT.

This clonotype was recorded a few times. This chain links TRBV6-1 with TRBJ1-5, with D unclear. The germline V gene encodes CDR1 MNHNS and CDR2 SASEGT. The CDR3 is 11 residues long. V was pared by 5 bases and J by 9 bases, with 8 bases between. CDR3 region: CASSTDGPQHF. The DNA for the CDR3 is TGTGCCAGCAGTACAGATGGGCCCCAGCATTTT.

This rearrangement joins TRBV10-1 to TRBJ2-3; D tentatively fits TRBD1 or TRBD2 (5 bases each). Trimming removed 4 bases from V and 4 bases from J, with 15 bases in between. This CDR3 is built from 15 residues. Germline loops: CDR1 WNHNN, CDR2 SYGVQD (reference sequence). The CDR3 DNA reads TGCGCCAGCAGTGGTAGGCCAGGGAGCCCAGATACGCAGTATTTT. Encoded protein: CASSGRPGSPDTQYF.

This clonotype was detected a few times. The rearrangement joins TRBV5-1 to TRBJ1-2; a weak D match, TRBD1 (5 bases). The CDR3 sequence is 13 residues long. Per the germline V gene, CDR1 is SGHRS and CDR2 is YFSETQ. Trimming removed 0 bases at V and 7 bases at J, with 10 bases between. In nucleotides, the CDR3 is TGCGCCAGCAGCTTGGGGGGGGAAAGTGGCTACACCTTC. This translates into CASSLGGESGYTF.

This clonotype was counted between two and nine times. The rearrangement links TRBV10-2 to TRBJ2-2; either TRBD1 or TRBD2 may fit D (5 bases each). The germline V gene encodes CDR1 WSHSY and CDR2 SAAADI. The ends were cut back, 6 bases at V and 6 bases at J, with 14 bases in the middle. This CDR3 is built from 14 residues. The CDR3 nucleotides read TGCGCCAGCAGCCGGGACCCCGGGGCCGGGGAGCTGTTTTTT. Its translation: CASSRDPGAGELFF.

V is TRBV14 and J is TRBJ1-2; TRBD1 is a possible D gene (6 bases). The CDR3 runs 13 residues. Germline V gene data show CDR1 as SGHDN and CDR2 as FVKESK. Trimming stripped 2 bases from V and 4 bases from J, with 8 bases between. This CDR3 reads CASSQRTAYGYTF. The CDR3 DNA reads TGTGCCAGCAGCCAACGGACAGCCTATGGCTACACCTTC.

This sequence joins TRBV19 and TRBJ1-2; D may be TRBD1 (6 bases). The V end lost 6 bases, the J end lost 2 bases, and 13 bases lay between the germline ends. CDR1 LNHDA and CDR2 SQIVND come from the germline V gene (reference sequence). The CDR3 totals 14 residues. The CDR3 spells CASRLDRPNYGYTF. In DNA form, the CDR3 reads TGTGCCAGTAGATTGGACAGACCAAACTATGGCTACACCTTC.

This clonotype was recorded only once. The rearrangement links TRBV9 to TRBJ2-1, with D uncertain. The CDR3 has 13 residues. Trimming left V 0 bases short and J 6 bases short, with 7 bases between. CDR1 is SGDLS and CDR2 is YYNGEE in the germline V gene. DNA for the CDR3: TGTGCCAGCAGCGTAGACCGACTCAATGAGCAGTTCTTC. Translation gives CASSVDRLNEQFF.

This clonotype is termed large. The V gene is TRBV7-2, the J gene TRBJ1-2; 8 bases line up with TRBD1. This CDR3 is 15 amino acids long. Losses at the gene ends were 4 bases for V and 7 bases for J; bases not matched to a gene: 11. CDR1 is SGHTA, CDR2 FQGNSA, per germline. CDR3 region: CASSSYQTGVGGYTF. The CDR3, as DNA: TGTGCCAGCAGCTCGTACCAGACAGGGGTCGGTGGCTACACCTTC.

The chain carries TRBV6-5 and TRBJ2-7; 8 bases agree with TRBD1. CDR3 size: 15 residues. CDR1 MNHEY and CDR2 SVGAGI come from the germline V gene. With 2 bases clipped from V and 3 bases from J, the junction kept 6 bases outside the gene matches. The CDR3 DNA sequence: TGTGCCAGCAGTTACGTCGGGACAGGAAACTACGAGCAGTACTTC. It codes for CASSYVGTGNYEQYF.

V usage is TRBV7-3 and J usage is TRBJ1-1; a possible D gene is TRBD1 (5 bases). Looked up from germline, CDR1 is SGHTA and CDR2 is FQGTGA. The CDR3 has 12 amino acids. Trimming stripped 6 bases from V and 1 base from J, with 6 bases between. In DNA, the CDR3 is TGTGCCAGCAGTACAGGGAACACTGAAGCTTTCTTT. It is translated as CASSTGNTEAFF.

The DNA for the CDR3 is TGCAGCGTCGCATTGACAGTGGCAGATGCAGCTTTCTTT. The encoded protein is CSVALTVADAAFF. This rearrangement joins TRBV29-1 to TRBJ1-1; possibly TRBD1 for D (5 bases). Germline V gene lookup returns CDR1 SQVTM and CDR2 ANQGSEA. V was clipped by 6 bases and J by 10 bases, with 21 bases between them. This CDR3 spans 13 amino acids.

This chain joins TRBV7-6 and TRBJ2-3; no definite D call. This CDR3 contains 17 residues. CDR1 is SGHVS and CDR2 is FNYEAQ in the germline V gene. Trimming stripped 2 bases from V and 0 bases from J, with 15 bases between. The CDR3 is CASSLSGGITSTDTQYF. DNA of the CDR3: TGTGCCAGCAGCTTAAGTGGCGGAATAACTAGCACAGATACGCAGTATTTT.

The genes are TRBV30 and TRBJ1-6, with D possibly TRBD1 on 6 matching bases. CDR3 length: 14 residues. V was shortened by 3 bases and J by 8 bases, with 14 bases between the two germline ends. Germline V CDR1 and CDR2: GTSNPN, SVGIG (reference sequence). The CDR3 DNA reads TGTGCCTGGAGGAAGCAGGCAGGGGATTCACCCCTCCACTTT. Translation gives CAWRKQAGDSPLHF.

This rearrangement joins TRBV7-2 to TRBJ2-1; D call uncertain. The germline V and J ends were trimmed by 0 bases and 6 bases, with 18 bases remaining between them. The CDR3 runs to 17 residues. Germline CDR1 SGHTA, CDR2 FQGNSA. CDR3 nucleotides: TGTGCCAGCAGCTTAGCGCGTCTCACTACGATACGCAATGAGCAGTTCTTC. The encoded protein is CASSLARLTTIRNEQFF.

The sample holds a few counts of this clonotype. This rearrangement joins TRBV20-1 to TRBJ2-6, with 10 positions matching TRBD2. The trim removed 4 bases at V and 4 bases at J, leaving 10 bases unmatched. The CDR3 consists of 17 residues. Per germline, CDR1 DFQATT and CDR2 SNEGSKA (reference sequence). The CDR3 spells CSATRTSGSGGANVLTF. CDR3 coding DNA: TGCAGTGCTACCAGGACTAGCGGCTCTGGCGGGGCCAACGTCCTGACTTTC.

The CDR3: CASSYGGVNEKLFF. The CDR3 DNA is TGTGCCAGCAGTTACGGGGGAGTGAATGAAAAACTGTTTTTT. The rearrangement uses TRBV6-2 or TRBV6-3 and TRBJ1-4; the D gene is possibly TRBD1 (5 bases). CDR1 is MNHEY, CDR2 SVGEGT, per germline. There are 14 residues in the CDR3. Between the trimmed V and J ends, which lost 2 bases and 5 bases, there was a span of 9 bases.

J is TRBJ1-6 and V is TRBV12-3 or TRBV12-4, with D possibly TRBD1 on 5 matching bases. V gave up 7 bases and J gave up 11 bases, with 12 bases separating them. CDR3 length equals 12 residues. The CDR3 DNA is TGTGCCAGCAACCTCGGGGGGACACCCCTCCACTTT. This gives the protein CASNLGGTPLHF.

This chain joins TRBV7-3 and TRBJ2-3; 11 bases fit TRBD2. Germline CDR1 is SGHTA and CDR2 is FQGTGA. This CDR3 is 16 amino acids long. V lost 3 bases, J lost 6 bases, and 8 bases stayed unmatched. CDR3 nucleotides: TGTGCCAGCAGCTTTAAGGCTAGCGGGGGGTGGGATACGCAGTATTTT. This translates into CASSFKASGGWDTQYF. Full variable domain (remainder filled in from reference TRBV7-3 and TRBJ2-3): GAGVSQTPSNKVTEKGKYVELRCDPISGHTALYWYRQSLGQGPEFLIYFQGTGAADDSGLPNDRFFAVRPEGSVSTLKIQRTERGDSAVYLCASSFKASGGWDTQYFGPGTRLTVL.

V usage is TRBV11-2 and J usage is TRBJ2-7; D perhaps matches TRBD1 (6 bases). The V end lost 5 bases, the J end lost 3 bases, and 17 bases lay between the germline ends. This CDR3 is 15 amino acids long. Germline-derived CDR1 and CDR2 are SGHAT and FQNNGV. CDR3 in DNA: TGTGCCAGCAGCCGAAACAGGGACCTCAGCTACGAGCAGTACTTC. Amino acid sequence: CASSRNRDLSYEQYF.

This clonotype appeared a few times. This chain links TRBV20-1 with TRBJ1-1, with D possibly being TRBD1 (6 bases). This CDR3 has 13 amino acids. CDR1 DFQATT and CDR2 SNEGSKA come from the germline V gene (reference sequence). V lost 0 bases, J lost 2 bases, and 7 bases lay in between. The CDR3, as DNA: TGCAGTGCTAGAGAGGACAGCAACACTGAAGCTTTCTTT. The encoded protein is CSAREDSNTEAFF.

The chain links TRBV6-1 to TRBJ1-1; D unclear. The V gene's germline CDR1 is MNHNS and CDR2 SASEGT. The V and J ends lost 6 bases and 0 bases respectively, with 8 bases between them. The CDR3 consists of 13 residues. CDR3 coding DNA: TGTGCCAGCAGCCACCTGTTGAACACTGAAGCTTTCTTT. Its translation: CASSHLLNTEAFF.